This T cell receptor beta chain derives from a study (dated by TCRdb to the mid-2010s). Taken from the germline V gene, the CDR1 and CDR2 loops are KGHDR and SFDVKD. V was cut back by 4 bases and J by 5 bases, leaving a gap of 10 bases between them. The CDR3 holds 13 amino acids from the cysteine to the phenylalanine. Of all the DNA, just the CDR3 is kept, 39 bases in frame from base 1. This clonotype was recorded a few times. Its antigen specificity is not known. No base-level quality is on record; no much larger clone is a single base apart. Library creation used RT-PCR. Instrument used: Illumina MiSeq. The public reads were reanalyzed by TCRdb: fastp trimming at Q25, MiXCR alignment, in-frame beta chains only. Each record represents a unique CDR3 protein, reported with the most common genes and DNA among its rows. In all, the sample holds about 700,000 distinct CDR3 sequences, and about 14% of those were seen once. In total, the top ten clones hold roughly 3.9% of the sample.

The sample consisted of memory CD4+ T cells from blood. The origin of this receptor is a female donor in good health, serving as a healthy control. In this chain, TRBV24-1 is recombined with TRBJ1-2, with the D gene not clear enough to name. CDR3 loop: CATSDPWGYGYTF. The DNA sequence follows: TGTGCCACCAGTGACCCTTGGGGATATGGCTACACCTTC.